A selection of T cell receptor beta chains follows, all from one sample in a study of CD8 T cell repertoires and HIV-1 epitope variants. These receptors have no identified antigens. Repertoires were generated with immunoSEQ multiplex PCR, while TCRdb's copy carries only in-frame clones and drops some. The table shows 5,900 or so clones, with roughly 65% occurring only once. Sequenced material: cultured CD8+ T cells derived from PBMCs. Receptor source: a male donor with HIV. CDR3s include the opening cysteine and the closing phenylalanine or tryptophan. The order of the fields is J gene, V gene, clone size, D gene, CDR3 length, CDR3 DNA, CDR3 protein. The D gene is left open where the match is weak. Clone size is shown for a subset of rows, as once, few, many or a class of expanded clone.

J gene: TRBJ2-3
V gene: TRBV6-4
clone size: NA
D gene: NA
CDR3 length: 14
CDR3 DNA: TGTGCCAGCAGTGACGGGGGGCAGGCAGATACGCAGTATTTT
CDR3 protein: CASSDGGQADTQYF

J gene: TRBJ1-2
V gene: TRBV11-1
clone size: NA
D gene: NA
CDR3 length: 14
CDR3 DNA: TGTGCCAGCAGCCCTGGGACTTCTGACTATGGCTACACCTTC
CDR3 protein: CASSPGTSDYGYTF

J gene: TRBJ1-1
V gene: TRBV19
clone size: NA
D gene: NA
CDR3 length: 11
CDR3 DNA: TGTGCCAGTAGTATGGGCACTGAAGCTTTCTTT
CDR3 protein: CASSMGTEAFF

J gene: TRBJ2-1
V gene: TRBV10-2
clone size: NA
D gene: TRBD2
CDR3 length: 12
CDR3 DNA: TGCGCCAGTACTAGCGGGGAGCATGAGCAGTTCTTC
CDR3 protein: CASTSGEHEQFF

J gene: TRBJ1-5
V gene: TRBV28
clone size: NA
D gene: NA
CDR3 length: 13
CDR3 DNA: TGTGCCAGCAAGGACGATAGCAATCAGCCCCAGCATTTT
CDR3 protein: CASKDDSNQPQHF

J gene: TRBJ1-1
V gene: TRBV28
clone size: medium-sized
D gene: TRBD1
CDR3 length: 13
CDR3 DNA: TGTGCCAGCAGTCCCATTGGGACAGGAGAAGCTTTCTTT
CDR3 protein: CASSPIGTGEAFF

J gene: TRBJ2-7
V gene: TRBV27
clone size: NA
D gene: NA
CDR3 length: 14
CDR3 DNA: TGTGCCAGCAGTTTAACGGGGGGCGCGTACGAGCAGTACTTC
CDR3 protein: CASSLTGGAYEQYF

J gene: TRBJ2-7
V gene: TRBV28
clone size: few
D gene: NA
CDR3 length: 12
CDR3 DNA: TGTGCCAGTCAAAACCTGGGCTACGAGCAGTACTTC
CDR3 protein: CASQNLGYEQYF

J gene: TRBJ2-1
V gene: TRBV19
clone size: NA
D gene: NA
CDR3 length: 13
CDR3 DNA: TGTGCCAGTAGTATTATGTCCGACAATGAGCAGTTCTTC
CDR3 protein: CASSIMSDNEQFF

J gene: TRBJ2-7
V gene: TRBV7-8
clone size: NA
D gene: TRBD1
CDR3 length: 14
CDR3 DNA: TGTGCCAGCAGCCGACAGGGCTCAGGGAGTGAGCAGTACTTC
CDR3 protein: CASSRQGSGSEQYF

J gene: TRBJ2-3
V gene: TRBV29-1
clone size: NA
D gene: NA
CDR3 length: 12
CDR3 DNA: TGCAGCGTTTCCAGGATCGCAGATACGCAGTATTTT
CDR3 protein: CSVSRIADTQYF

J gene: TRBJ2-1
V gene: TRBV5-8
clone size: NA
D gene: NA
CDR3 length: 14
CDR3 DNA: TGTGCCAGCAGCTTCGGGCAGGGCCTTGGGGAGCAGTTCTTC
CDR3 protein: CASSFGQGLGEQFF

J gene: TRBJ2-3
V gene: TRBV5-6
clone size: once
D gene: TRBD2
CDR3 length: 13
CDR3 DNA: TGTGCCAGCAGCTTGGTACGCGGGGGGGCCGGTTATTTT
CDR3 protein: CASSLVRGGAGYF

J gene: TRBJ2-1
V gene: TRBV5-5
clone size: NA
D gene: NA
CDR3 length: 12
CDR3 DNA: TGTGCCAGCAGCTTTGAATCCGATGAGCAGTTCTTC
CDR3 protein: CASSFESDEQFF

J gene: TRBJ2-5
V gene: TRBV6-1
clone size: NA
D gene: TRBD2
CDR3 length: 12
CDR3 DNA: TGTGCCAGCTTTAGGGGAGGGTCGGCCCAGTACTTC
CDR3 protein: CASFRGGSAQYF

J gene: TRBJ2-3
V gene: TRBV5-6
clone size: NA
D gene: NA
CDR3 length: 15
CDR3 DNA: TGTGCCAGCAGTGGTACGGGAGCTTGGGCAGATACGCAGTATTTT
CDR3 protein: CASSGTGAWADTQYF

J gene: TRBJ1-5
V gene: TRBV5-6
clone size: NA
D gene: NA
CDR3 length: 14
CDR3 DNA: TGTGCCAGCAGCTTTAGGGGGGGGCGGCAGCCCCAGCATTTT
CDR3 protein: CASSFRGGRQPQHF

J gene: TRBJ2-7
V gene: TRBV5-1
clone size: NA
D gene: TRBD1
CDR3 length: 15
CDR3 DNA: TGCGCCAGCAGCTTGGAGACAGGGCGGAACTACGAGCAGTACTTC
CDR3 protein: CASSLETGRNYEQYF

J gene: TRBJ2-7
V gene: TRBV18
clone size: NA
D gene: NA
CDR3 length: 12
CDR3 DNA: TGTGCCAGCTCCTCCCCCCCCTACGAGCAGTACTTC
CDR3 protein: CASSSPPYEQYF

J gene: TRBJ2-4
V gene: TRBV5-6
clone size: NA
D gene: NA
CDR3 length: 15
CDR3 DNA: TGTGCCAGCAGTGCAGGGGATCGGGGCAAAAACATTCAGTACTTC
CDR3 protein: CASSAGDRGKNIQYF

J gene: TRBJ2-1
V gene: TRBV4-3
clone size: NA
D gene: NA
CDR3 length: 15
CDR3 DNA: TGCGCCAGCAGCCAAGAGGCGGGACAGTACAATGAGCAGTTCTTC
CDR3 protein: CASSQEAGQYNEQFF

J gene: TRBJ2-7
V gene: TRBV19
clone size: once
D gene: NA
CDR3 length: 13
CDR3 DNA: TGTGCCAGTAGTGTGGGAGCTCTCTACGAGCAGTACTTC
CDR3 protein: CASSVGALYEQYF

J gene: TRBJ2-7
V gene: TRBV5-1
clone size: NA
D gene: TRBD1
CDR3 length: 13
CDR3 DNA: TGCGCCAGCAGCCTGACAGGGGGCTACGAGCAGTACTTC
CDR3 protein: CASSLTGGYEQYF

J gene: TRBJ2-2
V gene: TRBV28
clone size: NA
D gene: NA
CDR3 length: 15
CDR3 DNA: TGTGCCAGCAGTTCCATAGCGGATAACACCGGGGAGCTGTTTTTT
CDR3 protein: CASSSIADNTGELFF

J gene: TRBJ2-2
V gene: TRBV9
clone size: NA
D gene: TRBD1
CDR3 length: 13
CDR3 DNA: TGTGCCAGCAGCGTAACAGGGGTCGGGGAGCTGTTTTTT
CDR3 protein: CASSVTGVGELFF

J gene: TRBJ2-1
V gene: TRBV4-2
clone size: NA
D gene: NA
CDR3 length: 16
CDR3 DNA: TGTGCCAGCAGCCAAGAGGTGCAAGCGGAGAACAATGAGCAGTTCTTC
CDR3 protein: CASSQEVQAENNEQFF

J gene: TRBJ2-2
V gene: TRBV11-2
clone size: NA
D gene: NA
CDR3 length: 16
CDR3 DNA: TGTGCCAGCAGCTTAGATCCGAGTCGGGACTCCGGGGAGCTGTTTTTT
CDR3 protein: CASSLDPSRDSGELFF

J gene: TRBJ2-1
V gene: TRBV4-2
clone size: NA
D gene: TRBD2
CDR3 length: 17
CDR3 DNA: TGTGCCAGCAGCCCCCAGACTAGCGGGGTAGGAAACAATGAGCAGTTCTTC
CDR3 protein: CASSPQTSGVGNNEQFF

J gene: TRBJ2-1
V gene: TRBV19
clone size: NA
D gene: TRBD2
CDR3 length: 16
CDR3 DNA: TGTGCCAGTAGTATACGGACTAGCGGGACCTACAATGAGCAGTTCTTC
CDR3 protein: CASSIRTSGTYNEQFF

J gene: TRBJ1-1
V gene: TRBV10-1
clone size: few
D gene: NA
CDR3 length: 15
CDR3 DNA: TGCGCCAGCAGTGAGTCGCGGGGGGCGAACACTGAAGCTTTCTTT
CDR3 protein: CASSESRGANTEAFF

J gene: TRBJ1-6
V gene: TRBV5-4
clone size: NA
D gene: NA
CDR3 length: 13
CDR3 DNA: TGTGCCGACTCCCCGGGGCCAAATTCACCCCTCCACTTT
CDR3 protein: CADSPGPNSPLHF

J gene: TRBJ2-5
V gene: TRBV28
clone size: once
D gene: NA
CDR3 length: 12
CDR3 DNA: TGTGCCAGCAGCTCCGGGGCCGGTGAGCAGTACTTC
CDR3 protein: CASSSGAGEQYF

J gene: TRBJ2-1
V gene: TRBV7-2
clone size: few
D gene: TRBD2
CDR3 length: 16
CDR3 DNA: TGTGCCAGCAGCTTAGATGGGACTAGCGGGGGTAGTGAGCAGTTCTTC
CDR3 protein: CASSLDGTSGGSEQFF

J gene: TRBJ2-3
V gene: TRBV6-4
clone size: NA
D gene: TRBD2
CDR3 length: 15
CDR3 DNA: TGTGCCAGCAGTGACTCGCGGGGGGGCACAGATACGCAGTATTTT
CDR3 protein: CASSDSRGGTDTQYF

J gene: TRBJ1-5
V gene: TRBV6-1
clone size: NA
D gene: NA
CDR3 length: 15
CDR3 DNA: TGTGCCAGCAGACAGGACTTATATAGCAATCAGCCCCAGCATTTT
CDR3 protein: CASRQDLYSNQPQHF

J gene: TRBJ2-7
V gene: TRBV29-1
clone size: NA
D gene: TRBD1
CDR3 length: 14
CDR3 DNA: TGCAGCGTTGAAGCGGGGACAGGGCCCTACGAGCAGTACTTC
CDR3 protein: CSVEAGTGPYEQYF

J gene: TRBJ2-6
V gene: TRBV27
clone size: NA
D gene: NA
CDR3 length: 18
CDR3 DNA: TGTGCCACCCAATCCACAACTACTGCGAACTCTGGGGCCAACGTCCTGACTTTC
CDR3 protein: CATQSTTTANSGANVLTF

J gene: TRBJ1-5
V gene: TRBV5-1
clone size: medium-sized
D gene: TRBD1
CDR3 length: 13
CDR3 DNA: TGCGCCAGCAGCCCGACAGGGCATCAGCCCCAGCATTTT
CDR3 protein: CASSPTGHQPQHF

J gene: TRBJ2-5
V gene: TRBV7-7
clone size: NA
D gene: TRBD1
CDR3 length: 13
CDR3 DNA: TGTGCCAGCAGCCGACAGGGTCAAGAGACCCAGTACTTC
CDR3 protein: CASSRQGQETQYF

J gene: TRBJ2-6
V gene: TRBV5-6
clone size: once
D gene: NA
CDR3 length: 14
CDR3 DNA: TGTGCCAGCAGCCCGAAACCTGGGGCCAACGTCCTGACTTTC
CDR3 protein: CASSPKPGANVLTF

J gene: TRBJ2-7
V gene: TRBV13
clone size: NA
D gene: NA
CDR3 length: 16
CDR3 DNA: TGTGCCAGCAGCTTGGGACCGCCGACTGCCTCCTACGAGCAGTACTTC
CDR3 protein: CASSLGPPTASYEQYF

J gene: TRBJ1-3
V gene: TRBV4-3
clone size: few
D gene: NA
CDR3 length: 17
CDR3 DNA: TGCGCCAGCAGCCAAGATGTGGCAGGGATGTTTGGAAACACCATATATTTT
CDR3 protein: CASSQDVAGMFGNTIYF

J gene: TRBJ2-3
V gene: TRBV7-8
clone size: NA
D gene: TRBD2
CDR3 length: 19
CDR3 DNA: TGTGCCAGCAGCTCCCGAGGCCTAGCGGGGGGGCAGGGCACAGATACGCAGTATTTT
CDR3 protein: CASSSRGLAGGQGTDTQYF

J gene: TRBJ2-1
V gene: TRBV5-6
clone size: NA
D gene: TRBD2
CDR3 length: 16
CDR3 DNA: TGTGCCAGCAGCTTGGCCGGGGAGGGCCCCTACAATGAGCAGTTCTTC
CDR3 protein: CASSLAGEGPYNEQFF

J gene: TRBJ1-6
V gene: TRBV9
clone size: NA
D gene: TRBD1
CDR3 length: 17
CDR3 DNA: TGTGCCAGCAGCGTAGACACAGGGGGCTCCTATAATTCACCCCTCCACTTT
CDR3 protein: CASSVDTGGSYNSPLHF

J gene: TRBJ1-1
V gene: TRBV21-1
clone size: NA
D gene: NA
CDR3 length: 21
CDR3 DNA: TGTGCCAGCAGGATACAAAGGAGGGGACAGGTGCCATCCAGAGCGAACACTGAAGCTTTCTTT
CDR3 protein: CASRIQRRGQVPSRANTEAFF

J gene: TRBJ2-7
V gene: TRBV18
clone size: few
D gene: TRBD1
CDR3 length: 12
CDR3 DNA: TGTGCCAGCTCACCGACAGGGGCCGAGCAGTACTTC
CDR3 protein: CASSPTGAEQYF

J gene: TRBJ2-7
V gene: TRBV27
clone size: NA
D gene: NA
CDR3 length: 18
CDR3 DNA: TGTGCCAGCAGTTTATCCGGGCAGGGAGCCAATATAGGGAACGAGCAGTACTTC
CDR3 protein: CASSLSGQGANIGNEQYF